The clone carrying this TCR beta chain was seen more than once but under ten times. Antigen unknown. TCRdb re-derived calls from the reads in MiXCR, one entry per CDR3 protein. Of 200,000 to 250,000 distinct CDR3 sequences in the sample, about 23% were seen once. The entry originates in a study of T cell repertoires in cytomegalovirus infection. Study findings and constraints: It was HLA-C-restricted CMV-specific TCR beta clonotypes that dominated the response ex vivo.

What was sequenced was CD8+ T cells from PBMCs. The sequence derives from a human donor in good health (CMV status not recorded). Some clones in this sample may be carry-over from other donors' samples.

CDR3 protein: CATREGLMNTEAFF. CDR3 DNA: TGTGCCACCAGAGAGGGGCTTATGAACACTGAAGCTTTCTTT. The rearrangement links TRBV15 to TRBJ1-1; perhaps TRBD1 as D (5 bases). The CDR3 is 14 amino acids. CDR1 and CDR2 (germline): LNHNV, YYDKDF (reference sequence). V lost 6 bases and J 0 bases, leaving 11 bases between the germline ends. Using reference TRBV15 and TRBJ1-1 for the parts outside the CDR3, the full variable domain is DAMVIQNPRYQVTQFGKPVTLSCSQTLNHNVMYWYQQKSSQAPKLLFHYYDKDFNNEADTPDNFQSRRPNTSFCFLDIRSPGLGDTAMYLCATREGLMNTEAFFGQGTRLTVV.